A selection of T cell receptor beta chains follows, all from one sample in a study of control samples from healthy donors and cancer patients. Some clones are missing from TCRdb's copy, which holds only in-frame ones; the method was immunoSEQ multiplex PCR. The profile shows around 100,000 clones, under 95% of them singletons. Sequenced input: blood. These receptors originate from a woman aged 18-35 years in good health. Each CDR3 is given with its conserved first and last residue. Each record gives: CDR3 DNA, CDR3 protein, J gene, D gene, clone size, V gene. The D gene is left open where the match is weak. Clone size is given for some rows only: seen once, a few or many times, or a class if the clone is expanded.

TGTGCCAGCAGACCTTCGGGACAGGGGTTGTATGGCTACACCTTC CASRPSGQGLYGYTF TRBJ1-2 TRBD1 . TRBV28
TGTGCCACCAGTGATTTGGGGACGGGAGTGGGTACCGGGGAGCTGTTTTTT CATSDLGTGVGTGELFF TRBJ2-2 . . TRBV24-1
TGTGCCAGCAGTTTTGAGGGGGCTGGGGCTTTCTTT CASSFEGAGAFF TRBJ1-1 TRBD1 . TRBV12-3/TRBV12-4
TGTGCCAGCAGCGCGACTAGCGGGAGAGATGAGCAGTTCTTC CASSATSGRDEQFF TRBJ2-1 TRBD2 . TRBV7-2
TGTGCCAGCAGCGTAGCTCAGACTAGTGGATGGAATGAGCAGTTCTTC CASSVAQTSGWNEQFF TRBJ2-1 . . TRBV9
TGCGCCAGCAGTGCGGGGTACGAGCAGTACTTC CASSAGYEQYF TRBJ2-7 . few TRBV10-2
TGTGCCAGCTCACCAAACCCCGGACGATGGAACACTGAAGCTTTCTTT CASSPNPGRWNTEAFF TRBJ1-1 . . TRBV18
TGTGCCAGCAGACCGGACTTAACCGAGGGCAATGAGCAGTTCTTC CASRPDLTEGNEQFF TRBJ2-1 . . TRBV28
TGTGCCAGCAGCTTGGGACGGGAGGGCGCCACAGATACGCAGTATTTT CASSLGREGATDTQYF TRBJ2-3 TRBD2 . TRBV5-4
TGTGCCATCGCCAGGGGATCATCCTACGAGCAGTACTTC CAIARGSSYEQYF TRBJ2-7 . . TRBV10-3
TGTGCCAGCAGCTTAGGGACAGGGGCCTACGAGCAGTACTTC CASSLGTGAYEQYF TRBJ2-7 TRBD1 . TRBV3-1/TRBV3-2
TGTGCCAGCAGTTTCGACGGAGGTAGGAACTATGGCTACACCTTC CASSFDGGRNYGYTF TRBJ1-2 . . TRBV6-2/TRBV6-3
TGTGCCAGCAGCGGTAGAGGCCCCCCGGGAGATACGCAGTATTTT CASSGRGPPGDTQYF TRBJ2-3 . once TRBV7-2
TGTGCCACCAGTGATCCGGGGACAGTCTATGGCTACACCTTC CATSDPGTVYGYTF TRBJ1-2 TRBD1 . TRBV24-1